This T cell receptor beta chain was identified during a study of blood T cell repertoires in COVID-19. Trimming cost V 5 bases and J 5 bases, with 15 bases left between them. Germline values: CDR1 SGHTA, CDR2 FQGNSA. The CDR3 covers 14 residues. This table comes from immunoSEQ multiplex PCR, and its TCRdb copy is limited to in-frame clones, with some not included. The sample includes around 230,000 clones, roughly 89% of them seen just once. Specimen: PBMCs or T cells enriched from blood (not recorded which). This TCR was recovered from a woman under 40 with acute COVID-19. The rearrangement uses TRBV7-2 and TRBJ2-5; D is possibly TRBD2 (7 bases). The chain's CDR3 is CASSPPGGYETQYF. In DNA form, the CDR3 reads TGTGCCAGCAGCCCACCGGGGGGCTACGAGACCCAGTACTTC.